One T cell receptor beta chain is described in this entry. Which antigen it targets is not known. No clone much larger than this one lies a single base away; base qualities are absent. This sample is part of a study of beta chain features in type 1 diabetes (dated by TCRdb to 2016 to 2019). Background on the whole study: Mean age, gender distribution, total cell number and subset yield did not differ between patients and healthy donors. A total of about 110 million sorted cells were examined across all samples, and the number of cells per subset was strongly correlated with RNA yield. In the study, TCRB repertoires of sorted circulating CD4+ T cell subsets from recently diagnosed type 1 diabetes patients were compared with those of matched healthy donors. Whereas all 30 or so donors provided naive and central memory subsets, regulatory and stem cell-like memory subsets were isolated from just 8 patients and roughly eight healthy donors.

All of the isolated RNA was reverse transcribed with the High Capacity cDNA Reverse Transcription Kit, so expressed TCRB transcripts were sequenced. Deep immunoSEQ sequencing was applied to naive, central memory and regulatory T cell samples, giving an average of approximately 3.8 million total reads per sample. Sorted cells were lysed in RLT buffer and RNA was extracted with DNase-treated RNeasy Micro or Mini kits, depending on cell number. Each cell subset was processed on its own to prevent cross-contamination, while patient and healthy donor samples were processed together. TCRB sequences were amplified from cDNA with the immunoSEQ multiplex PCR, producing 87-bp fragments spanning the CDR3 region. Sequencing of the amplicons was performed on the Illumina HiSeq platform. The original methods were these. PCR bias was computationally corrected using synthetic template baselines, reads within Hamming distance 2 were collapsed, and singletons that could not be merged were discarded. Reads were aligned against IMGT to assign V, D and J genes, CDR3 length and insertions or deletions at six rearrangement sites. Within each subset, clonotype counts were normalized to sorted cell number, and only after that were true diversity and Gini coefficients computed with the tcR R package. The overlap coefficient, calculated on TCRB nucleotide sequences, was used to measure repertoire sharing. This is the immuneACCESS table as TCRdb keeps it, with only in-frame sequences that have V and J called. A part of the clones is gone; compared with another copy, unresolved V genes explain less than half, and the rest is unexplained. V, J and clone size derive from that table, while D and trimming were established from the DNA sequence. The sample table holds 100,000 to 150,000 clones, of which 15% to 20% were seen once. The ten largest clones take up 2% to 3% of the sample.

From each donor, a single peripheral blood sample of about 110 mL on average was drawn into heparinised tubes. A BD FACSAria II was used to sort naive, central memory, regulatory and stem cell-like memory CD4+ T cells with a panel that included CD45RO, CCR7, CD25, CD127, CD95 and CD27. All sorted populations exceeded 95% purity. PBMCs were isolated right away by Lymphoprep density gradient centrifugation and were stained directly, without culture. Samples were stained and sorted in pairs, with one healthy donor and one patient per experiment, so that batch effects were minimized. General conclusions and limits of the study: Shorter templates might be favored by PCR, yet because patient and control samples were amplified and corrected together, any such skew would affect both groups equally. Only small numbers of individuals were included in the HLA sub-analyses, which left unresolved whether HLA type had any influence on TCRB rearrangement. A moderate but significant shortening of TCRB CDR3 length was observed in type 1 diabetes patients in all four CD4+ subsets. Because cDNA rather than genomic DNA was sequenced, highly expressing activated cells could have been over-represented, although no difference in activation and CD3 levels was found between groups. At VDJ recombination sites, patients with type 1 diabetes made fewer insertions and deleted more nucleotides, a pattern implying thymic rearrangement abnormalities. The naive, central memory and regulatory TCRB repertoires appeared to resemble one another more closely among patients than among healthy donors.

The CDR3 contains 13 residues, cysteine and phenylalanine counted. CDR3 DNA only is kept here, 39 bases in frame from base 1. Per the germline V gene, SGHTA is the CDR1 and FQGNSA is the CDR2. Trimming takes 1 base from V and 4 bases from J, and the germline ends sit 6 bases apart. This receptor was taken from a man aged 18 to 30 with type 1 diabetes. Specimen: central memory CD4+ T cells from blood. The chain couples TRBV7-2 to TRBJ2-3; the D gene lacks a confident call. The sequence in DNA is TGTGCCAGCAGCTTAGTGGTCGCAGATACGCAGTATTTT. Its translation reads: CASSLVVADTQYF.